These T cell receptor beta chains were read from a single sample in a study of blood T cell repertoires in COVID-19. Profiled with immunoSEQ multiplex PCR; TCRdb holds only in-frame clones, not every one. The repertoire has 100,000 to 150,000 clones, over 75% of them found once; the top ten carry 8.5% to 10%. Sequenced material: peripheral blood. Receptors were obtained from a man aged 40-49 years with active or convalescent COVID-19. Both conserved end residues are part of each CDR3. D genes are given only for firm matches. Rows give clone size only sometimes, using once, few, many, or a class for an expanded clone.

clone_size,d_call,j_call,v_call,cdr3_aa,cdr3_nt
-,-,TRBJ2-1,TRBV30,CAWKFGPKEQFF,TGTGCCTGGAAGTTCGGTCCGAAGGAGCAGTTCTTC
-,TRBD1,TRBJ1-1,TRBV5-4,CASSWITGTGGTEAFF,TGTGCCAGCAGCTGGATAACCGGGACAGGGGGCACTGAAGCTTTCTTT
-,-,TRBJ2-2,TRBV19,CASSLNTGELFF,TGTGCCAGTAGTCTGAACACCGGGGAGCTGTTTTTT
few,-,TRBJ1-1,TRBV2,CASIGGGGNTEAFF,TGTGCCAGCATAGGCGGGGGAGGGAACACTGAAGCTTTCTTT
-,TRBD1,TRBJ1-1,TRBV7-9,CASSFLDRDTEAFF,TGTGCCAGCAGCTTTCTGGACAGGGATACTGAAGCTTTCTTT
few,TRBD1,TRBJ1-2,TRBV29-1,CSVGTGGDYGYTF,TGCAGCGTAGGGACAGGGGGCGATTATGGCTACACCTTC
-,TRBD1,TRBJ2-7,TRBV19,CASSMRDRLRDEQYF,TGTGCCAGTAGTATGCGGGACAGGTTAAGGGACGAGCAGTACTTC
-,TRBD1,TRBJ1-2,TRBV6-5,CASSSRTGAYGYTF,TGTGCCAGCAGTTCTAGGACAGGGGCCTATGGCTACACCTTC
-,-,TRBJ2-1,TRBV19,CASSIGQVINEQFF,TGTGCCAGTAGTATAGGGCAGGTTATCAATGAGCAGTTCTTC
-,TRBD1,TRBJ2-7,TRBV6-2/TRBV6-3,CASSTRQGRVSISYEQYF,TGTGCCAGCAGCACCCGACAGGGGCGCGTGTCAATCTCCTACGAGCAGTACTTC
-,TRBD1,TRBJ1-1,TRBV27,CASSLFAQGEAFF,TGTGCCAGCAGTTTATTTGCACAGGGGGAAGCTTTCTTT
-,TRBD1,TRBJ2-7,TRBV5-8,CASSPDRDREMDEQYF,TGTGCCAGCAGTCCTGACCGGGACAGGGAAATGGACGAGCAGTACTTC
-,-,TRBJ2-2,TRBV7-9,CASSTTGQNTGELFF,TGTGCCAGCAGCACCACGGGACAGAACACCGGGGAGCTGTTTTTT
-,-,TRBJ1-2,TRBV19,CASSRGSSGPTYGYTF,TGTGCCAGTAGTAGGGGGTCTAGCGGCCCAACCTATGGCTACACCTTC
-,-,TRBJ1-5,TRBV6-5,CASSYSRPGGAQPQHF,TGTGCCAGCAGTTACTCGCGGCCCGGGGGAGCTCAGCCCCAGCATTTT
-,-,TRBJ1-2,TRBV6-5,CASSLQENYGYTF,TGTGCCAGCAGTTTACAGGAAAACTATGGCTACACCTTC
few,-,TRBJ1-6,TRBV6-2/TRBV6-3,CASTPGGSSYNSPLHF,TGTGCCAGCACCCCCGGTGGGAGCTCCTATAATTCACCCCTCCACTTT
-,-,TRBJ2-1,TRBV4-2,CASSQESPTASSYNEQFF,TGTGCCAGCAGCCAAGAATCCCCGACAGCCTCCTCCTACAATGAGCAGTTCTTC
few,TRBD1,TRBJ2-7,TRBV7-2,CASSPGQDFRDEQYF,TGTGCCAGCAGCCCGGGACAGGATTTTCGGGACGAGCAGTACTTC
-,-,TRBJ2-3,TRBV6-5,CASRRDISTDTQYF,TGTGCCAGCAGGCGGGATATTAGCACAGATACGCAGTATTTT
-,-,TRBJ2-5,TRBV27,CASRKSELGTQYF,TGTGCCAGCAGGAAGAGCGAACTAGGGACCCAGTACTTC
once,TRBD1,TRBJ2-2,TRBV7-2,CASSLAQQGIQTGELFF,TGTGCCAGCAGCTTAGCGCAACAGGGGATCCAAACCGGGGAGCTGTTTTTT
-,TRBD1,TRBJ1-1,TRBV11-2,CASSIAGQGTEAFF,TGTGCCAGCAGTATCGCGGGACAGGGCACTGAAGCTTTCTTT
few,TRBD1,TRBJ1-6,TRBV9,CASIPKTDRGRGSPLHF,TGTGCCAGCATTCCTAAGACAGACAGGGGGCGTGGATCACCCCTCCACTTT
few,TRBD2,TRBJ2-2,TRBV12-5,CASGFPAGGHTGELFF,TGTGCTAGTGGTTTTCCAGCGGGGGGGCACACCGGGGAGCTGTTTTTT
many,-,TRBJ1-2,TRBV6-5,CASSPRQAANYGYTF,TGTGCCAGCAGTCCCCGACAGGCTGCTAACTATGGCTACACCTTC
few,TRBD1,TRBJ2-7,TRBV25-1,CASSEPGTGNYEQYF,TGTGCCAGCAGTGAACCCGGGACAGGGAACTACGAGCAGTACTTC
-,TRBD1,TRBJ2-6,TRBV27,CASSTRQGTLSGANVLTF,TGTGCCAGCAGTACCCGACAGGGGACACTCTCTGGGGCCAACGTCCTGACTTTC
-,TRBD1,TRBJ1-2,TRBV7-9,CASSLARSGGGYTF,TGTGCCAGCAGCTTAGCGAGGTCAGGGGGCGGCTACACCTTC
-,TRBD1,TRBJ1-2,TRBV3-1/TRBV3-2,CASSLGQGAFSNYGYTF,TGTGCCAGCAGCTTGGGACAGGGGGCGTTCTCTAACTATGGCTACACCTTC
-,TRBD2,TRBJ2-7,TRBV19,CASSPRLGTSGASIKASYEQYF,TGTGCCAGTAGTCCCCGGTTGGGGACTAGCGGGGCAAGTATAAAAGCCTCCTACGAGCAGTACTTC
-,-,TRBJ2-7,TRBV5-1,CASTGTYEQYF,TGCGCCAGCACAGGGACCTACGAGCAGTACTTC
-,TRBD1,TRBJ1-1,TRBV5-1,CASSLLSTGQGAEAFF,TGCGCCAGCAGCTTATTGAGTACGGGACAGGGGGCTGAAGCTTTCTTT
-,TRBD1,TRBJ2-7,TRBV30,CAWSAGTGTDEQYF,TGTGCCTGGAGCGCCGGGACAGGGACGGACGAGCAGTACTTC
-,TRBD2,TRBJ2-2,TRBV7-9,CASSLLPDLAGGRVGELFF,TGTGCCAGCAGCCTTCTTCCCGACTTGGCGGGGGGGCGTGTCGGGGAGCTGTTTTTT
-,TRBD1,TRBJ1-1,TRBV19,CASSWGQLNTEAFF,TGTGCCAGTAGTTGGGGACAGTTGAACACTGAAGCTTTCTTT
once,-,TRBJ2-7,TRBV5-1,CASSLNLEQYF,TGCGCCAGCAGCTTGAATCTCGAGCAGTACTTC
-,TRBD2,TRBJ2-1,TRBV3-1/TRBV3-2,CATSGRVGNEQFF,TGTGCCACCTCAGGGAGGGTGGGGAATGAGCAGTTCTTC
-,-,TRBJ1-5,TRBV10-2,CASSELGVSSNQPQHF,TGCGCCAGCAGTGAGTTAGGGGTCAGTAGCAATCAGCCCCAGCATTTT
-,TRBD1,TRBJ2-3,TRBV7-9,CASSRKTGGSTDTQYF,TGTGCCAGCAGCAGGAAGACAGGGGGAAGCACAGATACGCAGTATTTT
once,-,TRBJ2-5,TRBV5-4,CASSLGQNQETQYF,TGTGCCAGCAGCTTGGGACAGAACCAAGAGACCCAGTACTTC
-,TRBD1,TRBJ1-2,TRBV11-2,CASSRNRGAGGYTF,TGTGCCAGCAGCCGAAACAGGGGGGCTGGCGGCTACACCTTC
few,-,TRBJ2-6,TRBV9,CASNLGGGGSGANVLTF,TGTGCCAGCAACCTCGGTGGCGGTGGCTCTGGGGCCAACGTCCTGACTTTC
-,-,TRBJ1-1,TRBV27,CASSPGTSSAFF,TGTGCCAGCAGTCCCGGGACATCGTCGGCTTTCTTT
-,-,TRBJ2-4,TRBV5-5,CASSPRADRPLAKNIQYF,TGTGCCAGCAGCCCAAGGGCCGACAGACCTCTAGCCAAAAACATTCAGTACTTC
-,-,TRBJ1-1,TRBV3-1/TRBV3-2,CASSQGYGVTEAFF,TGTGCCAGCAGCCAAGGGTACGGGGTCACTGAAGCTTTCTTT
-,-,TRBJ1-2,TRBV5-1,CASSLGATVSGYTF,TGCGCCAGCAGCTTAGGGGCGACAGTTTCTGGCTACACCTTC
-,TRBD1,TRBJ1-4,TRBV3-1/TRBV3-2,CASSPGTGVEKLFF,TGTGCCAGCAGCCCCGGGACAGGAGTCGAAAAACTGTTTTTT
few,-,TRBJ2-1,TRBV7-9,CASPGGLSYNEQFF,TGTGCCAGTCCTGGGGGCCTCTCCTACAATGAGCAGTTCTTC
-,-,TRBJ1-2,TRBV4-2,CASSQEDSYGYTF,TGTGCCAGCAGCCAAGAAGACAGCTATGGCTACACCTTC